This is a list of T cell receptor beta chains from one sample in a study of OX40 agonist ivuxolimab in advanced cancers. Assay used: immunoSEQ multiplex PCR; TCRdb lists only in-frame clones, some missing. The data contain 70,000 to 85,000 clones, less than 90% of them seen just once; the ten biggest clones take up less than 2.5%. This sample comprised CD4+ or CD8+ T cells sorted from blood, obtained in a trial of the OX40 agonist ivuxolimab. These receptors were obtained from an adult with an advanced solid tumor such as melanoma, head and neck, liver or kidney cancer. Both conserved end residues are part of each CDR3.

v_call cdr3_aa
TRBV7-9 CASSLGSGRISYEQYF
TRBV18 CASSPPGLYNEQFF
TRBV6-1 CASSEAGSTDTQYF
TRBV7-2 CASGSLLAGGETQYF
TRBV4-2 CASSQDVGQGNEKLFF
TRBV18 CASSRPRGMNEKLFF
TRBV5-6 CASSYYGSGANVLTF
TRBV5-4 CASSSSRVNEQFF
TRBV5-1 CASSLESRAYNEQFF
TRBV5-1 CASSSGQPRSIDGYTF
TRBV2 CASSHRGNSPLHF
TRBV5-1 CASSNEGYSYNEQFF
TRBV4-1 CASSQDQGWNTGELFF
TRBV2 CASSEGDRVQPQHF
TRBV11-2 CASSQTIQVEKLFF
TRBV7-3 CASSHSSGNTGELFF
TRBV5-1 CASSFQTGGDSPLHF
TRBV4-3 CASSQGPGGEETQYF
TRBV11-2 CASSLERQGHSLGYEQYF
TRBV7-3 CASSSPGETQYF
TRBV30 CAWNGQTGANVLTF
TRBV9 CASSVGTANEQFF
TRBV15 CATSGETQYF
TRBV7-8 CASSLGDSTLHGELFF
TRBV7-9 CASSFGNRGIQETQYF
TRBV2 CASSEVPQTLADNSPLHF
TRBV19 CASSPIGTGEAFF